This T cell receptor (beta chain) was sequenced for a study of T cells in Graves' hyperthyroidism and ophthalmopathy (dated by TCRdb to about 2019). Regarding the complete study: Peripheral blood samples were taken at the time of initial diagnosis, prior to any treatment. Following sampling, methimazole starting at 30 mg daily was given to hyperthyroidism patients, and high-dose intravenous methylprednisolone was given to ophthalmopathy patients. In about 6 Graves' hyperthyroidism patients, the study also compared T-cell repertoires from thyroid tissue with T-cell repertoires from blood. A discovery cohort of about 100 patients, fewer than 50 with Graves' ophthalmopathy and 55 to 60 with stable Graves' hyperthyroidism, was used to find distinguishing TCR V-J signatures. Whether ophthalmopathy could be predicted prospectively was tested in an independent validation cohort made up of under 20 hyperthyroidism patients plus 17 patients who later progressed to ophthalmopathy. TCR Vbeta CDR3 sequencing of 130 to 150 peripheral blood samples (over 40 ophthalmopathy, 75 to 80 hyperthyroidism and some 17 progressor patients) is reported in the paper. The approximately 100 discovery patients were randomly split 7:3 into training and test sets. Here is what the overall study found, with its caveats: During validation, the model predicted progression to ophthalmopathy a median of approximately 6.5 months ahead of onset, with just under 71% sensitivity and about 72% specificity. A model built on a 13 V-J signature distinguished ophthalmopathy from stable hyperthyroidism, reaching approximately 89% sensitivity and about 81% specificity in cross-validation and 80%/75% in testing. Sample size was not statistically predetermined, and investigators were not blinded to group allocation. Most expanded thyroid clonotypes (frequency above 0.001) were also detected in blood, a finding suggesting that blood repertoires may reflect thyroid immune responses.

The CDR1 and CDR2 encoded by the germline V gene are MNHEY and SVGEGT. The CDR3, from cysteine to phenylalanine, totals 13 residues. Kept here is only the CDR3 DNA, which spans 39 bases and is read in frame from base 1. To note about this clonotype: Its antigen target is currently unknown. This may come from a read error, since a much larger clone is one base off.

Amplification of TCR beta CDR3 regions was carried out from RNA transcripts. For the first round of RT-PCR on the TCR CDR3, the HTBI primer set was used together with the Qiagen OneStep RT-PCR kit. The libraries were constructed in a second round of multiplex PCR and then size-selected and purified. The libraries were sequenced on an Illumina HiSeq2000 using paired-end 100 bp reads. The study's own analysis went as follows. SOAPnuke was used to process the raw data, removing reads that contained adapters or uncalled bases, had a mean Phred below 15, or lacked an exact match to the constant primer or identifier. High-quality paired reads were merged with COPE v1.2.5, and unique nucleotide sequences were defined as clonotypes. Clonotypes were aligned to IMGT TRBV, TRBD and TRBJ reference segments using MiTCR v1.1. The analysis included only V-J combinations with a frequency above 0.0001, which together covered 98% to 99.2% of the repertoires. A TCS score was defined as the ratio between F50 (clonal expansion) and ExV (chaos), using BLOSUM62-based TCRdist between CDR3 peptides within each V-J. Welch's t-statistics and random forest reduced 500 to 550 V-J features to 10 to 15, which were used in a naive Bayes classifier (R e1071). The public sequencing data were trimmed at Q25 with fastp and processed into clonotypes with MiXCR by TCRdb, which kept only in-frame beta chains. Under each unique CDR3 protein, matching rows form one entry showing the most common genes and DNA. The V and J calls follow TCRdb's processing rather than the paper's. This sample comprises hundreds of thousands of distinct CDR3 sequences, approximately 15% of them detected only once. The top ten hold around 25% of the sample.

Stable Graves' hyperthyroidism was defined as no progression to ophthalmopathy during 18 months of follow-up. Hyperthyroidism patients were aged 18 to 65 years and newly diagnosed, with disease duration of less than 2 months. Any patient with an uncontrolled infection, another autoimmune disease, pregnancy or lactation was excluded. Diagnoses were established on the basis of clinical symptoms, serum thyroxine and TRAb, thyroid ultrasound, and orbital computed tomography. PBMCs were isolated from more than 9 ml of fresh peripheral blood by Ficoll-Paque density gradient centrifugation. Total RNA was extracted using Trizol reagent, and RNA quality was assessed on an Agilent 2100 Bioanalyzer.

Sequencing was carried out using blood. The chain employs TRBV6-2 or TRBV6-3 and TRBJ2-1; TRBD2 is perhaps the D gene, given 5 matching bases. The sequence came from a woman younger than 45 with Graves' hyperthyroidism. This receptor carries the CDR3 CANSLDFYNEQFF. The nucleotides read TGTGCCAACAGTTTGGACTTTTACAATGAGCAGTTCTTC.